Here is one TCR beta chain with its context. Its antigen is currently unknown. This specimen belongs to a study of identical twins. Template switching added a universal primer site, and cDNA bore unique molecular identifiers. MiXCR, run by TCRdb on the 5' RACE reads, gives a single entry per CDR3 protein. This sample has some 760,000 distinct CDR3 sequences, with about 20% found just once. Points from the study as a whole: Abundant beta clonotypes from cord blood bore fewer insertions; memory repertoires lacked this pattern.

CDR3 length: 14 amino acids. The trim removed 5 bases at V and 7 bases at J, leaving 8 bases unmatched. The same data also contributed to another study, on T cells expressing NK-cell markers. That paper adds: The study drew TCR beta repertoires from sorted CD3+CD56+NKG2C+, CD3+CD56+NKG2C- and CD3+CD56-NKG2C+ T cells. The study found dominant NKG2C+ clonotypes at about 1.0-7.0% of CD8+ T cells in about six donors.

The origin of this receptor is a woman between 18 and 29 years old in good health. The specimen sequenced was PBMCs. The V and J genes are TRBV12-3 or TRBV12-4 and TRBJ2-1; 7 bases are a match to TRBD2. As DNA, the CDR3 is TGTGCCAGCAGTACACCCGGCGGGAGAAATGAGCAGTTCTTC. It codes for CASSTPGGRNEQFF.